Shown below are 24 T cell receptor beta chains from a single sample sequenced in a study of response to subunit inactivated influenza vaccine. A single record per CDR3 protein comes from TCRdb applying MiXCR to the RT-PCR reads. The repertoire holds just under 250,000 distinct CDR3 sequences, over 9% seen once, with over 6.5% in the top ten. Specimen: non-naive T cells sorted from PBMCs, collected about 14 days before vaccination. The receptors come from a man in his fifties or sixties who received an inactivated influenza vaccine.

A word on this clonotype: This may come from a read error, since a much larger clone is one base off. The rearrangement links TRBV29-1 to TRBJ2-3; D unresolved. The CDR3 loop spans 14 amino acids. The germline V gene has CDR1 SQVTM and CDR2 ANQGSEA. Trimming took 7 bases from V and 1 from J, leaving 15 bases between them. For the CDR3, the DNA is TGCAGCGCTGATAGTGTAATCGGCACAGATACGCAGTATTTT. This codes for CSADSVIGTDTQYF.

CDR3: CASSQGAEAFF. As DNA, the CDR3 is TGTGCCAGCAGCCAAGGGGCTGAAGCTTTCTTT. The rearrangement uses TRBV9 and TRBJ1-1; tentative D call: TRBD1 (5 bases). The V end lost 4 bases, the J end lost 6 bases, and 7 bases lay between the germline ends. This CDR3 has 11 amino acids. Germline CDR1 reads SGDLS; CDR2 reads YYNGEE.

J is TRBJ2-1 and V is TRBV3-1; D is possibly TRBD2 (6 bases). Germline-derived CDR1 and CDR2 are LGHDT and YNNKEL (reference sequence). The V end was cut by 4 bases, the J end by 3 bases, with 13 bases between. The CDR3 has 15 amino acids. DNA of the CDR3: TGTGCCAGCAGCCTCGGGAGCGGGTACTACAATGAGCAGTTCTTC. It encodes CASSLGSGYYNEQFF.

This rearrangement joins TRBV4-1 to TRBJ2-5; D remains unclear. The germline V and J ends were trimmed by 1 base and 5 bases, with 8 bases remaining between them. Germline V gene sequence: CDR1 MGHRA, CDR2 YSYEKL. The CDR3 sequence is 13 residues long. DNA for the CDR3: TGCGCCAGCAGCCAAGGACTCCTTGAGACCCAGTACTTC. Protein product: CASSQGLLETQYF.

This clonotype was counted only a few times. The CDR3 region has the DNA TGTGCCAGCAGCTCCTTAAAGGACAGGGGGCAGCCCCAGCATTTT. It is translated as CASSSLKDRGQPQHF. This chain joins TRBV11-2 and TRBJ1-5, with TRBD1 matching 10 bases. Germline V gene sequence: CDR1 SGHAT, CDR2 FQNNGV. V shed 4 bases, J shed 7 bases, and the junction held 7 bases outside the gene matches. The CDR3 loop spans 15 amino acids. Full variable domain (remainder filled in from reference TRBV11-2 and TRBJ1-5): EAGVAQSPRYKIIEKRQSVAFWCNPISGHATLYWYQQILGQGPKLLIQFQNNGVVDDSQLPKDRFSAERLKGVDSTLKIQPAKLEDSAVYLCASSSLKDRGQPQHFGDGTRLSIL.

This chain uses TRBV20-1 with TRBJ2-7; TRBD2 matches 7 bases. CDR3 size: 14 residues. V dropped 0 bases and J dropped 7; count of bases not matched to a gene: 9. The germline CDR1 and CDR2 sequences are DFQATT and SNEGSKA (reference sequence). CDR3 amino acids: CSARDGGGFREQYF. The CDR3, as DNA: TGCAGTGCTAGAGATGGGGGAGGGTTCAGGGAGCAGTACTTC.

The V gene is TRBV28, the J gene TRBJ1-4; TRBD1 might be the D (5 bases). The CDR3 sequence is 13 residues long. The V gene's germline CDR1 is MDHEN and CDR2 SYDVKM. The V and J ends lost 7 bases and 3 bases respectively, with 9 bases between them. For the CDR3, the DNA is TGTGCCAGCAATTACAGGCCTAATGAAAAACTGTTTTTT. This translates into CASNYRPNEKLFF.

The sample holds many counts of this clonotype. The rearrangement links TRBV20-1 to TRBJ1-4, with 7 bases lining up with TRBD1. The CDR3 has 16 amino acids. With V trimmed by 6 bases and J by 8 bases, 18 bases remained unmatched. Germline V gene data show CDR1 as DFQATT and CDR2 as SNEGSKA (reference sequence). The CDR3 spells CSAKEGNRGAREKLFF. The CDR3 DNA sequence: TGCAGTGCCAAAGAAGGGAACAGGGGAGCGCGCGAAAAACTGTTTTTT.

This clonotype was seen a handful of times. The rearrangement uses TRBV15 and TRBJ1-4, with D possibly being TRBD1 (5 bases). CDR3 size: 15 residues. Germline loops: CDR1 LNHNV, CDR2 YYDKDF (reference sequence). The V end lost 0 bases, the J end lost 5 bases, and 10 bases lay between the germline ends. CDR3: CATSRDGAENEKLFF. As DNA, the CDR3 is TGTGCCACCAGCAGAGATGGGGCCGAGAATGAAAAACTGTTTTTT.

The CDR3, as DNA: TGCGCCAGCAGCCAAGGAGGGACAGCCTCAGATACGCAGTATTTT. Residues: CASSQGGTASDTQYF. V and J are TRBV4-3 and TRBJ2-3; 7 bases fit TRBD1. In germline, CDR1 is LGHNA, CDR2 YSLEER. J gave up 4 bases and V 1 base, and 5 bases lay outside the gene matches. The CDR3 totals 15 residues.

CDR3 sequence: CASSSQGGAYGYTF. The CDR3 DNA reads as TGTGCCAGCAGCTCCCAGGGGGGGGCATATGGCTACACCTTC. V gene TRBV7-2 combines with J gene TRBJ1-2, with 7 bases aligning to TRBD1. After removal of 4 bases from V and 5 bases from J, the junction contained 7 bases not matched to a gene. Looked up from germline, CDR1 is SGHTA and CDR2 is FQGNSA. This CDR3 region has 14 residues.

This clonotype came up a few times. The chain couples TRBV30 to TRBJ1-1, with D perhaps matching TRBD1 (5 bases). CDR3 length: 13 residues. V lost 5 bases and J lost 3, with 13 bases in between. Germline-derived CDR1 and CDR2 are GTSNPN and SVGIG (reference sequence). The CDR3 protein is CAWDLGTYTEAFF. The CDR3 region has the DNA TGTGCCTGGGATCTGGGGACTTACACTGAAGCTTTCTTT. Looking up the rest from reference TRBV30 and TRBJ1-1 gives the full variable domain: SQTIHQWPATLVQPVGSPLSLECTVEGTSNPNLYWYRQAAGRGLQLLFYSVGIGQISSEVPQNLSASRPQDRQFILSSKKLLLSDSGFYLCAWDLGTYTEAFFGQGTRLTVV.

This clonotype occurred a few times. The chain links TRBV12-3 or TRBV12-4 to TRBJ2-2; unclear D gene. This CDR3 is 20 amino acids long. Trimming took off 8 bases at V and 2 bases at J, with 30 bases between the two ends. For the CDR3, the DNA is TGTGCCAGCGCTTCCACTTGGCCAGGAACCACCCCCACAAACACCGGGGAGCTGTTTTTT. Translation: CASASTWPGTTPTNTGELFF.

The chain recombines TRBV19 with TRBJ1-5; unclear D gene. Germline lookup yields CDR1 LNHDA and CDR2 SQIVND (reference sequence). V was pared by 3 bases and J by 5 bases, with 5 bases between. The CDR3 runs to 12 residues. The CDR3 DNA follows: TGTGCCAGTAGTATTTCTCATCAGCCCCAGCATTTT. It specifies CASSISHQPQHF.

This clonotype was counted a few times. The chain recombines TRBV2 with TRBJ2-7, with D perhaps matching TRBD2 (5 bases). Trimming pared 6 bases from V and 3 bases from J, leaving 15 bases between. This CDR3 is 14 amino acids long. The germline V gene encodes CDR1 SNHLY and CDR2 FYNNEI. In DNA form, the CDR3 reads TGTGCCAGCAGGAAAGTACACGGGGACTACGAGCAGTACTTC. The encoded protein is CASRKVHGDYEQYF.

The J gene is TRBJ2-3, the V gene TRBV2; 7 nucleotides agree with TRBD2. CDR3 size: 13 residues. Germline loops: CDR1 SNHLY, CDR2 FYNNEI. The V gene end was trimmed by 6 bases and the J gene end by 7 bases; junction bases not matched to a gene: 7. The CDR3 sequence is CASSGLVGNTQYF. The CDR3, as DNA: TGTGCCAGCAGCGGACTAGTCGGGAATACGCAGTATTTT.

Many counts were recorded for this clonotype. CDR3 bases: TGTGCCAGCTCACCACCCGGGACAGGGGTTCTCTACGAGCAGTACTTC. Protein sequence: CASSPPGTGVLYEQYF. The genes are TRBV18 and TRBJ2-7, with 10 positions matching TRBD1. This CDR3 region has 16 residues. Losses at the gene ends were 0 bases for V and 3 bases for J; bases not matched to a gene: 5. The germline V gene encodes CDR1 KGHSH and CDR2 LQKENI. The variable domain in full, with the rest retrieved from reference TRBV18 and TRBJ2-7, is NAGVMQNPRHLVRRRGQEARLRCSPMKGHSHVYWYRQLPEEGLKFMVYLQKENIIDESGMPKERFSAEFPKEGPSILRIQQVVRGDSAAYFCASSPPGTGVLYEQYFGPGTRLTVT.

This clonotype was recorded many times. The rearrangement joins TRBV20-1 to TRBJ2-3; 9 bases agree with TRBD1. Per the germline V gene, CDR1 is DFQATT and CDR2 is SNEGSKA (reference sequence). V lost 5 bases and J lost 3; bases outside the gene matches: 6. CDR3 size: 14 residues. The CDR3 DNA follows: TGCAGTGCTTTCCGGGACAGGGTGACAGATACGCAGTATTTT. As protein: CSAFRDRVTDTQYF.

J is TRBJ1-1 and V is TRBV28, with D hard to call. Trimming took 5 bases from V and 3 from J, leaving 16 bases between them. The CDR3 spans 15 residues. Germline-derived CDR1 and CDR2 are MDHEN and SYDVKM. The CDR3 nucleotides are TGTGCCAGCAGTCCCTCAGGAGCGGGATACACTGAAGCTTTCTTT. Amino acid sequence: CASSPSGAGYTEAFF.

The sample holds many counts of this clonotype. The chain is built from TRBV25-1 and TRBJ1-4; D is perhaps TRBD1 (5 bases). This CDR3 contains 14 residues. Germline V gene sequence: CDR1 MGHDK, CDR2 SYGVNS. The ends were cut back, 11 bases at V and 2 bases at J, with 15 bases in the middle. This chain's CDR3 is CAATDIYTNEKLFF. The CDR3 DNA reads TGTGCCGCGACAGACATTTATACTAATGAAAAACTGTTTTTT.

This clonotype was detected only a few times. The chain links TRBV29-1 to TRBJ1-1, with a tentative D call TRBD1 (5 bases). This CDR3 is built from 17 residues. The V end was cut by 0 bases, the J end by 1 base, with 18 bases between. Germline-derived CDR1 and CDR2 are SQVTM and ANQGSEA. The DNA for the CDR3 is TGCAGCGTTGAAGATATTTATCGCGGCGGACAGAACACTGAAGCTTTCTTT. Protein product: CSVEDIYRGGQNTEAFF.

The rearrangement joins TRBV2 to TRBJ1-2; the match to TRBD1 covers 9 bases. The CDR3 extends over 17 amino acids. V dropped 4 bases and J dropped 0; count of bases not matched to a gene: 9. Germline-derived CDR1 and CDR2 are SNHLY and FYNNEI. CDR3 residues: CASSGAGTGNPNYGYTF. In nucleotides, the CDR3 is TGTGCCAGCAGTGGCGCCGGGACAGGGAATCCTAACTATGGCTACACCTTC.

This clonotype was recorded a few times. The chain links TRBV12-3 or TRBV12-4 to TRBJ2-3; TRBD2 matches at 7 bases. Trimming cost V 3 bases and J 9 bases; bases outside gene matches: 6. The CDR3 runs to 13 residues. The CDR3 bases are TGTGCCAGCAGTTTGGGGGGGGGTCAGACGCAGTATTTT. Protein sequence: CASSLGGGQTQYF.

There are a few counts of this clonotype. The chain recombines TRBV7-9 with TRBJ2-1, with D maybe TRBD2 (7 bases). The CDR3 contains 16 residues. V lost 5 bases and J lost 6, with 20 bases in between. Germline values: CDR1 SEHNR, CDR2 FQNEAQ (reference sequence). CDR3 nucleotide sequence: TGTGCCAGCAGCCACTCGACAGGTTCGGGAGGCAATGAGCAGTTCTTC. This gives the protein CASSHSTGSGGNEQFF. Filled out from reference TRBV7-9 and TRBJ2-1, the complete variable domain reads DTGVSQNPRHKITKRGQNVTFRCDPISEHNRLYWYRQTLGQGPEFLTYFQNEAQLEKSRLLSDRFSAERPKGSFSTLEIQRTEQGDSAMYLCASSHSTGSGGNEQFFGPGTRLTVL.